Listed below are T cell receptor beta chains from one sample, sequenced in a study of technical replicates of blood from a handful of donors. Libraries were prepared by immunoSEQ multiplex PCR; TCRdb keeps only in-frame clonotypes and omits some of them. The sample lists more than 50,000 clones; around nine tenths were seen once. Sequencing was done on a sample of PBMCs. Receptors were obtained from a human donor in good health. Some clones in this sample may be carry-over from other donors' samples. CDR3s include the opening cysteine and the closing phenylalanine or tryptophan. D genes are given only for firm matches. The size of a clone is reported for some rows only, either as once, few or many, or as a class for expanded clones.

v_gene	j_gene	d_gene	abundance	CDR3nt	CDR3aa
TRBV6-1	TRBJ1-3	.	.	TGTGCCAGCAGTGTGAAAGGAGAGTCTGGAAACACCATATATTTT	CASSVKGESGNTIYF
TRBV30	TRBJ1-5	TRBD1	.	TGTGCCTGGAGTCGGACAGGGGTTAGTCAGCCCCAGCATTTT	CAWSRTGVSQPQHF
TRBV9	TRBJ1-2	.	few	TGTGCCAGCAACCCACGAGGGGCCACAGGGTACACCTTC	CASNPRGATGYTF
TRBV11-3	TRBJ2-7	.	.	TGTGCCAGCAGCTTAATCGAGGCGGGGTACGAGCAGTACTTC	CASSLIEAGYEQYF
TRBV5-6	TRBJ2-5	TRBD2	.	TGTGCCAGCAGCTTGGGAGCGGGAGGCACGATGACCCAGTACTTC	CASSLGAGGTMTQYF
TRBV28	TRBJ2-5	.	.	TGTGCCAGCAGGGGGTATGCTAGCAGACAAGAGACCCAGTACTTC	CASRGYASRQETQYF
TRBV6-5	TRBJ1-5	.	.	TGTGCCAGCAGGACCGGACAGTATAGCAATCAGCCCCAGCATTTT	CASRTGQYSNQPQHF
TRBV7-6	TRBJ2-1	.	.	TGTGCCAGCAGCCCGTTTGGTCCCGGCTCCTACAATGAGCAGTTCTTC	CASSPFGPGSYNEQFF
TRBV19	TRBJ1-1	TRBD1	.	TGTGCCAGTAGTATTTCCCAGGGGGAGGTGCACACTGAAGCTTTCTTT	CASSISQGEVHTEAFF
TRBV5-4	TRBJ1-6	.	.	TGTGCCAGCAGCTTACGGCAGGGAGGTGGGTCCTATAATTCACCCCTCCACTTT	CASSLRQGGGSYNSPLHF
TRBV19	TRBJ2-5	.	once	TGTGCCAGTAGCCCGCAGGGGAGCCAAGAGACCCAGTACTTC	CASSPQGSQETQYF
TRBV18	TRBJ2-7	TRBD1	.	TGTGCCAGCTCACCACCTCTGACAGGGGCCCCCTACGAGCAGTACTTC	CASSPPLTGAPYEQYF
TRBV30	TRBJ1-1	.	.	TGTGCCTGGAGTGCTCGTACTGAAGCTTTCTTT	CAWSARTEAFF
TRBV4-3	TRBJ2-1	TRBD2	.	TGCGCCAGCAGCCAAGAGGCTAGCGGGAGTTTGAATGAGCAGTTCTTC	CASSQEASGSLNEQFF
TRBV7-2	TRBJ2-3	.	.	TGTGCCAGCAGCCGATCCGGGACAACACCCACAGATACGCAGTATTTT	CASSRSGTTPTDTQYF